This TCR beta chain was found in a study of OX40 agonist ivuxolimab in advanced cancers. Overall study: Participants, 65% to 85% male, averaged approximately 60 years of age, ranging from about 20 to 80.

V was shortened by 4 bases and J by 2 bases, with 14 bases between the two germline ends. The CDR3 is 14 residues long. Germline values: CDR1 SQVTM, CDR2 ANQGSEA. Clones were read by immunoSEQ multiplex PCR, and TCRdb kept only the in-frame ones, dropping some. The table shows approximately 77,000 clones, with 84% occurring only once. Material: CD4+ or CD8+ T cells sorted from blood, obtained in a trial of the OX40 agonist ivuxolimab. The chain combines TRBV29-1 with TRBJ1-1; perhaps TRBD1 as D (5 bases). The receptor comes from an adult with an advanced solid tumor such as melanoma, head and neck, liver or kidney cancer. This chain's CDR3 is CSVAPGPSNTEAFF. As DNA, the CDR3 is TGCAGCGTTGCCCCGGGGCCTTCAAACACTGAAGCTTTCTTT.